The present entry profiles one T cell receptor beta chain with its context. The CDR3 consists of 14 residues. V was clipped by 0 bases and J by 2 bases, with 7 bases between them. Germline V CDR1 and CDR2: MGHRA, YSYEKL. Amplified regions were TCR beta CDR3 sequences from RNA transcripts. With the HTBI primer set, the TCR CDR3 went through a first round of RT-PCR. TCRdb re-derived calls from the multiplex PCR reads in MiXCR, one entry per CDR3 protein. Here the sample spans hundreds of thousands of distinct CDR3 sequences, more than 30% being singletons. These data belong to a study of T cells in Graves' hyperthyroidism and ophthalmopathy.

This clonotype originated in a man younger than 35 with Graves' hyperthyroidism. Sequences were obtained from blood. The chain carries TRBV4-1 and TRBJ1-2; D remains unclear. CDR3 DNA sequence: TGCGCCAGCAGCCAAGACACGTTAAACTATGGCTACACCTTC. It encodes CASSQDTLNYGYTF.